This TCR delta chain comes out of a study of γδ T cells in repeated Plasmodium falciparum infection. Broader study findings: Vgamma9/Vdelta2+ T cells showed a stable polyclonal repertoire with shared TCRgamma sequences. Vdelta2-negative gammadelta repertoires appeared less diverse and less shared in Malian than Australian children. Donors in Mali lived in a small rural village, largely one ethnic group.

Sequencing covered both gamma and delta TCR chains per sample. TCRdb re-called clones from the multiplex PCR reads via CATT. Among under 65,000 delta-chain clones, around 1.8% were seen once, and the ten largest hold 15%. The CDR3 loop spans 27 amino acids. The V and J ends lost 2 bases and 0 bases, in that order; junction bases with no gene match: 35. Germline values: CDR1 TSWWSYY, CDR2 QGS. Flow sorting of PBMC yielded separate Vgamma9/Vdelta2+ and Vdelta2-negative gammadelta T cell populations for bulk repertoire analysis. The table lists this clone with a few counts. The antigen remains undetermined. This DNA translates differently at residue 11 from the TCRdb protein, which is that of a much larger clone; a read error is likely, and the protein shown is the DNA's own translation.

This sequence originates from a pool of human donors (malaria-infected and uninfected, not separated). The chain recombines TRDV1 with TRDJ1, with 11 positions matching TRDD3. In the absence of a J gene in TCRdb, the DNA was matched to germline to assign it here. The sequencing input was gamma-delta T cells from blood. Here the CDR3 reads CALGENDSYPLWGIPHALVPDTDKLIF. The CDR3 DNA sequence: TGTGCTCTTGGGGAAAACGATTCCTACCCGCTCTGGGGGATACCTCATGCCCTAGTCCCCGACACCGATAAACTCATCTTT.